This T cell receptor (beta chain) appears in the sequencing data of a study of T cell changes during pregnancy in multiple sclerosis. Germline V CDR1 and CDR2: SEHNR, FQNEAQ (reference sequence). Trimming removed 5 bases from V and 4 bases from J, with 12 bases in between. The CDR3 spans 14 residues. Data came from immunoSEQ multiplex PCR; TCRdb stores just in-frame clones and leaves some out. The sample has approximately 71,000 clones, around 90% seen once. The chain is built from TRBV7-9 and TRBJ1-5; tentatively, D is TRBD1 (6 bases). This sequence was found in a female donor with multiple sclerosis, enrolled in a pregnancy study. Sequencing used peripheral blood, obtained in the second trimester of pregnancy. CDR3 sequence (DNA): TGTGCCAGCAGCCAGGGGCAGGGGAATCAGCCCCAGCATTTT. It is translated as CASSQGQGNQPQHF. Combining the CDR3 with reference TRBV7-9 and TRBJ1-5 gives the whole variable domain DTGVSQNPRHKITKRGQNVTFRCDPISEHNRLYWYRQTLGQGPEFLTYFQNEAQLEKSRLLSDRFSAERPKGSFSTLEIQRTEQGDSAMYLCASSQGQGNQPQHFGDGTRLSIL.